Listed below are T cell receptor beta chains from one sample, sequenced in a study of shared clonotypes between healthy human individuals. TCRdb's copy holds only in-frame clones and misses some; the assay was immunoSEQ multiplex PCR. This table holds 600,000 to 800,000 clones, roughly 72% found once. The sequenced material came from memory CD4+ T cells sorted from blood. All receptors come from a woman aged 25 to 39 in good health. Each CDR3 is given with its conserved first and last residue. D genes are given only for firm matches. Clone size is stated in some rows and not others, as once, few, many or a class when expanded.

v_gene: TRBV18
j_gene: TRBJ2-5
d_gene: .
abundance: .
CDR3nt: TGTGCCAGCTCACCCGCGGGGAGGGAGACCCAGTACTTC
CDR3aa: CASSPAGRETQYF

v_gene: TRBV19
j_gene: TRBJ1-3
d_gene: .
abundance: once
CDR3nt: TGTGCCAGTAGTAGAAGTGGTGGAAACACCATATATTTT
CDR3aa: CASSRSGGNTIYF

v_gene: TRBV6-5
j_gene: TRBJ2-7
d_gene: .
abundance: .
CDR3nt: TGTGCCAGCGTCAAATCCGGGACTGACTACTACGAGCAGTACTTC
CDR3aa: CASVKSGTDYYEQYF

v_gene: TRBV27
j_gene: TRBJ2-7
d_gene: .
abundance: .
CDR3nt: TGTGCCAGCCGATCTAACAGGGAGGGGAGCTCCTACGAGCAGTACTTC
CDR3aa: CASRSNREGSSYEQYF

v_gene: TRBV28
j_gene: TRBJ2-1
d_gene: TRBD2
abundance: .
CDR3nt: TGTGCCAGCAGTCAGATGCTAGCGGGGAAGTACAATGAGCAGTTCTTC
CDR3aa: CASSQMLAGKYNEQFF

v_gene: TRBV5-4
j_gene: TRBJ2-7
d_gene: .
abundance: .
CDR3nt: TGTGCCAGCAGCTTGGACGGATTGGGTGAGCAGTACTTC
CDR3aa: CASSLDGLGEQYF

v_gene: TRBV5-1
j_gene: TRBJ2-7
d_gene: TRBD1
abundance: .
CDR3nt: TGCGCCAGCAGCTTGGCGCCTTGGACAGGGTCCTCCTACGAGCAGTACTTC
CDR3aa: CASSLAPWTGSSYEQYF

v_gene: TRBV5-4
j_gene: TRBJ2-7
d_gene: .
abundance: .
CDR3nt: TGTGCCAGCAGCTTGGGGCAGGATTCGTCCTACGAGCAGTACTTC
CDR3aa: CASSLGQDSSYEQYF

v_gene: TRBV19
j_gene: TRBJ2-1
d_gene: TRBD2
abundance: .
CDR3nt: TGTGCCAGTAGGGTTACTAGCGGGAGGGTTTCCTACAATGAGCAGTTCTTC
CDR3aa: CASRVTSGRVSYNEQFF

v_gene: TRBV28
j_gene: TRBJ1-5
d_gene: .
abundance: few
CDR3nt: TGTGCCAGCAGCCCGGACGTTAGCAATCAGCCCCAGCATTTT
CDR3aa: CASSPDVSNQPQHF

v_gene: TRBV9
j_gene: TRBJ1-1
d_gene: TRBD1
abundance: .
CDR3nt: TGTGCCAGCAGCGTAGACATAGGGGGCCGAAACACTGAAGCTTTCTTT
CDR3aa: CASSVDIGGRNTEAFF

v_gene: TRBV28
j_gene: TRBJ1-2
d_gene: .
abundance: once
CDR3nt: TGTGCCAGCAGTTATCGTGAGGGCTACACCTTC
CDR3aa: CASSYREGYTF

v_gene: TRBV27
j_gene: TRBJ2-7
d_gene: TRBD2
abundance: .
CDR3nt: TGTGCCAGCAGGGGACTAGCGGGAGCAGGAGAGCAGTACTTC
CDR3aa: CASRGLAGAGEQYF

v_gene: TRBV5-1
j_gene: TRBJ2-7
d_gene: .
abundance: few
CDR3nt: TGCGCCAGCAGCTTGGCCGTAGGGTACGAGCAGTACTTC
CDR3aa: CASSLAVGYEQYF

v_gene: TRBV4-1
j_gene: TRBJ2-6
d_gene: .
abundance: .
CDR3nt: TGCGCCAGCGGAGCCACTAGTAGTAGTGGAGCTGGGGCCAACGTCCTGACTTTC
CDR3aa: CASGATSSSGAGANVLTF

v_gene: TRBV5-4
j_gene: TRBJ1-1
d_gene: .
abundance: few
CDR3nt: TGTGCCAGCAGCTTGGCGGGCGCTGGGATAGCTTTCTTT
CDR3aa: CASSLAGAGIAFF

v_gene: TRBV7-9
j_gene: TRBJ2-4
d_gene: TRBD1
abundance: .
CDR3nt: TGTGCCAGCAGCTTAGCGCTTACAGGGGGACAGGGATTTCAGTACTTC
CDR3aa: CASSLALTGGQGFQYF

v_gene: TRBV2
j_gene: TRBJ1-5
d_gene: .
abundance: .
CDR3nt: TGTGCCAGCAGTGAAGCGCGCCAGCGTCAGCCCCAGCATTTT
CDR3aa: CASSEARQRQPQHF

v_gene: TRBV19
j_gene: TRBJ1-5
d_gene: .
abundance: .
CDR3nt: TGTGCCAGTAGTCTTGATAGAAGAGGTGGTCAGCCCCAGCATTTT
CDR3aa: CASSLDRRGGQPQHF

v_gene: TRBV6-6
j_gene: TRBJ2-7
d_gene: .
abundance: .
CDR3nt: TGTGCCAGCAGTCGCCAAGACCGCTACGAGCAGTACTTC
CDR3aa: CASSRQDRYEQYF

v_gene: TRBV19
j_gene: TRBJ2-5
d_gene: .
abundance: .
CDR3nt: TGTGCCACCCAAGGACAGCCAGCGCAAGAGACCCAGTACTTC
CDR3aa: CATQGQPAQETQYF

v_gene: TRBV5-4
j_gene: TRBJ1-4
d_gene: .
abundance: .
CDR3nt: TGTGCCAGCAGCGGTGAGGCTAATGAAAAACTGTTTTTT
CDR3aa: CASSGEANEKLFF

v_gene: TRBV29-1
j_gene: TRBJ2-2
d_gene: .
abundance: .
CDR3nt: TGCAGCGCCTGGGCGAGAACCGGGGAGCTGTTTTTT
CDR3aa: CSAWARTGELFF

v_gene: TRBV18
j_gene: TRBJ1-4
d_gene: .
abundance: .
CDR3nt: TGTGCCAGCTCACTAAACGGGAGGGGGACAACTAATGAAAAACTGTTTTTT
CDR3aa: CASSLNGRGTTNEKLFF

v_gene: TRBV5-1
j_gene: TRBJ2-7
d_gene: TRBD2
abundance: few
CDR3nt: TGCGCCAGCAGCTTAGGGACTAGCGGGATCGAGCAGTACTTC
CDR3aa: CASSLGTSGIEQYF

v_gene: TRBV28
j_gene: TRBJ1-2
d_gene: .
abundance: .
CDR3nt: TGTGCCAGCAGCCCGGGGGACACCATGAACTATGGCTACACCTTC
CDR3aa: CASSPGDTMNYGYTF

v_gene: TRBV7-9
j_gene: TRBJ1-4
d_gene: TRBD1
abundance: few
CDR3nt: TGTGCCAGCAGCTTATTTTCGGCAGGGGGCTCTGGAAAACTGTTTTTT
CDR3aa: CASSLFSAGGSGKLFF

v_gene: TRBV28
j_gene: TRBJ2-7
d_gene: TRBD1
abundance: .
CDR3nt: TGTGCCAGCAGGCCCCGGGACAGCTACGAGCAGTACTTC
CDR3aa: CASRPRDSYEQYF

v_gene: TRBV13
j_gene: TRBJ2-7
d_gene: .
abundance: .
CDR3nt: TGTGCCAGCAGCTTAGGTCTGGGGACGAACGAGCAGTACTTC
CDR3aa: CASSLGLGTNEQYF

v_gene: TRBV4-1
j_gene: TRBJ2-1
d_gene: TRBD2
abundance: .
CDR3nt: TGCGCCAGCAGCCAAGATTATTCGGGAGGATTTCTCAATGAGCAGTTCTTC
CDR3aa: CASSQDYSGGFLNEQFF

v_gene: TRBV18
j_gene: TRBJ1-5
d_gene: .
abundance: .
CDR3nt: TGTGCCAGCTCACCCGGGGACCCGGGTAACAATCAGCCCCAGCATTTT
CDR3aa: CASSPGDPGNNQPQHF

v_gene: TRBV18
j_gene: TRBJ1-3
d_gene: .
abundance: .
CDR3nt: TGTGCCAGCTCACCCGATCAGGGAGGCGCCATATATTTT
CDR3aa: CASSPDQGGAIYF

v_gene: TRBV10-1
j_gene: TRBJ2-1
d_gene: .
abundance: .
CDR3nt: TGCGCCAGCAGTGTGGGTGAGGGTAGGCAGTTCTTC
CDR3aa: CASSVGEGRQFF

v_gene: TRBV25-1
j_gene: TRBJ2-3
d_gene: .
abundance: .
CDR3nt: TGTGCCAGCAGTGGCAGGAACACAGATACGCAGTATTTT
CDR3aa: CASSGRNTDTQYF

v_gene: TRBV27
j_gene: TRBJ2-4
d_gene: TRBD2
abundance: once
CDR3nt: TGTGCCAGCAGTCGAGGAGGAGCGGGAGGGCGGAACATTCAGTACTTC
CDR3aa: CASSRGGAGGRNIQYF

v_gene: TRBV7-9
j_gene: TRBJ1-1
d_gene: .
abundance: few
CDR3nt: TGTGCCAGCAGCTTATCGGCAGGGGTTCCTGAAGCTTTCTTT
CDR3aa: CASSLSAGVPEAFF

v_gene: TRBV4-2
j_gene: TRBJ1-4
d_gene: .
abundance: few
CDR3nt: TGTGCCAGCAGCCAAGCGGGATCGGCGCCCAGAAAACTGTTTTTT
CDR3aa: CASSQAGSAPRKLFF

v_gene: TRBV6-6
j_gene: TRBJ1-5
d_gene: TRBD1
abundance: .
CDR3nt: TGTGCCAGCCAAGACAGGGCTGGTCAGCCCCAGCATTTT
CDR3aa: CASQDRAGQPQHF

v_gene: TRBV10-2
j_gene: TRBJ2-2
d_gene: .
abundance: once
CDR3nt: TGCGCCAGCTATGGGCCAGGTTGGGGGGAGCTGTTTTTT
CDR3aa: CASYGPGWGELFF

v_gene: TRBV9
j_gene: TRBJ2-7
d_gene: TRBD1
abundance: .
CDR3nt: TGTGCCAGCAGCGCCACAGGGGTCCCTCTCTACGAGCAGTACTTC
CDR3aa: CASSATGVPLYEQYF

v_gene: TRBV28
j_gene: TRBJ2-1
d_gene: .
abundance: once
CDR3nt: TGTGCCAGCAGTTTAGGGAAGGTAGGGGCGCTTGGGAATGAGCAGTTCTTC
CDR3aa: CASSLGKVGALGNEQFF

v_gene: TRBV5-1
j_gene: TRBJ2-1
d_gene: TRBD2
abundance: many
CDR3nt: TGCGCCAGCAGCTTGGGGTTGACTAGCGGGATATATAATGAGCAGTTCTTC
CDR3aa: CASSLGLTSGIYNEQFF